This T cell receptor beta chain originates from a study of T cells in Graves' hyperthyroidism and ophthalmopathy. Study-wide results and caveats: Blood shared most expanded thyroid clonotypes above 0.001. With a median lead of around 6.7 months before onset, the model predicted ophthalmopathy.

Amplification of TCR beta CDR3 regions was performed using RNA transcripts as template. First-round RT-PCR of the TCR CDR3 relied on the HTBI primer set. Each CDR3 protein is one row after TCRdb ran MiXCR on the multiplex PCR reads. The data hold 550,000 to 700,000 distinct CDR3 sequences, with under 60% observed a single time. This clonotype was recorded at least ten times. The antigen is unknown. Diagnoses were established using clinical symptoms, serum thyroxine and TRAb, thyroid ultrasound and orbital computed tomography. The germline V gene has CDR1 SGHTS and CDR2 YDEGEE. The V segment lost 4 bases and the J segment 6 bases; nucleotides outside the gene matches: 6. The CDR3 length is 14 residues.

The V gene is TRBV5-8, the J gene TRBJ1-3, with TRBD1 matching over 8 bases. This clonotype was sampled from an adult woman with Graves' disease, either hyperthyroidism or ophthalmopathy (not recorded which). Sequences were obtained from peripheral blood or thyroid tissue (not recorded which). CDR3 in DNA: TGTGCCAGCAGCCTTTTGGACAGGGAAAACACCATATATTTT. Encoded protein: CASSLLDRENTIYF. Combining the CDR3 with reference TRBV5-8 and TRBJ1-3 gives the whole variable domain EAGVTQSPTHLIKTRGQQATLRCSPISGHTSVYWYQQALGLGLQFLLWYDEGEERNRGNFPPRFSGRQFPNYSSELNVNALELEDSALYLCASSLLDRENTIYFGEGSWLTVV.